The T cell receptor (beta chain) described here comes from a study of blood T cell repertoires in COVID-19. Study overall: Sites across the United States, Italy and Spain contributed samples from acute and convalescent COVID-19. PBMCs, B-cell-depleted T cells, or T cells provided the cDNA or gDNA that made up the material.

The authors' processing: Estimated nucleated cell counts came from reference gene primer amplification. Libraries were prepared by immunoSEQ multiplex PCR; TCRdb keeps only in-frame clonotypes and omits some of them. Clone size and V and J calls were adopted from that table, with D and trimming inferred from the DNA. The sample contains around 190,000 clones, approximately 82% of which appear only once. CDR3 length: 16 residues. Germline loops: CDR1 MGHDK, CDR2 SYGVNS. The V segment lost 1 base and the J segment 7 bases; nucleotides outside the gene matches: 8. Sample: peripheral blood. The source is a human donor in a cohort sampled during active COVID-19. The genes are TRBV25-1 and TRBJ2-1, with TRBD2 matching over 9 bases. This chain's CDR3 is CASSESAGGPHNEQFF. The DNA of the CDR3 is TGTGCCAGCAGTGAATCGGCGGGAGGGCCGCATAATGAGCAGTTCTTC. The full variable domain, its missing parts supplied by reference TRBV25-1 and TRBJ2-1, is EADIYQTPRYLVIGTGKKITLECSQTMGHDKMYWYQQDPGMELHLIHYSYGVNSTEKGDLSSESTVSRIRTEHFPLTLESARPSHTSQYLCASSESAGGPHNEQFFGPGTRLTVL.